This TCR beta chain derives from a study of blood T cell repertoires in COVID-19. The table came from immunoSEQ multiplex PCR; TCRdb's copy has only in-frame clones and leaves some out. This table holds hundreds of thousands of clones, about 90% found once. Germline CDR1 and CDR2: SEHNR and FQNEAQ (reference sequence). V trimming: 3 bases; J trimming: 5 bases; junction bases outside the gene matches: 0. The CDR3 is made up of 13 amino acids. This chain uses TRBV7-9 with TRBJ2-2, with TRBD1 identical over 7 bases. This TCR derives from a woman in her 30s with COVID-19, enrolled during active disease. The sample taken for sequencing was peripheral blood. The CDR3 region is CASSFRGTGELFF. CDR3 coding DNA: TGTGCCAGCAGCTTCAGGGGGACCGGGGAGCTGTTTTTT.